Presented here are 31 T cell receptor beta chains from one specimen sequenced in a study of T cell responses to AZD1222 COVID-19 vaccine. Sequencing was performed with immunoSEQ multiplex PCR; in TCRdb, only in-frame clones are kept and a portion is missing. The table lists 42,000 or so clones, 88% of them singletons, with 20% to 30% in the top ten. Source: peripheral blood, taken 28 days after the second dose of the MenACWY control vaccine. The receptors originated from an adult who received the MenACWY meningococcal vaccine as a control.

J is TRBJ2-2 and V is TRBV6-5, with TRBD2 matching over 10 bases. The CDR3 length is 16 residues. Germline values: CDR1 MNHEY, CDR2 SVGAGI. Trimming took 1 base from V and 8 from J; bases not matched to a gene: 7. CDR3 nucleotide sequence: TGTGCCAGCAGTTACTACCAAGCGGGAGGGCTAGGGGAGCTGTTTTTT. Encoded protein: CASSYYQAGGLGELFF.

The chain joins TRBV7-9 to TRBJ1-2; D gene uncertain. The CDR3 covers 13 residues. Germline loops: CDR1 SEHNR, CDR2 FQNEAQ (reference sequence). V lost 5 bases, J lost 5 bases, and 12 bases lay in between. CDR3 in DNA: TGTGCCAGCAGCGCCCGGACTGAATATGGCTACACCTTC. It is translated as CASSARTEYGYTF.

V is TRBV24-1 and J is TRBJ2-7; a weak D match, TRBD1 (6 bases). Germline CDR1 and CDR2: KGHDR and SFDVKD. Trimming cost V 7 bases and J 3 bases, with 15 bases left between them. The CDR3 runs 14 residues. This chain's CDR3 is CATSPTGPNYEQYF. The CDR3 DNA reads as TGTGCCACCAGCCCCACAGGGCCGAACTACGAGCAGTACTTC.

V and J are TRBV27 and TRBJ1-5; possible D gene TRBD1, 6 bases. The CDR3 runs 17 residues. V was shortened by 0 bases and J by 2 bases, with 14 bases between the two germline ends. CDR1 and CDR2 (germline): MNHEY, SMNVEV (reference sequence). The CDR3 DNA reads TGTGCCAGCAGTTTATCGGGGGCCAGGTCGGGCAATCAGCCCCAGCATTTT. It encodes CASSLSGARSGNQPQHF.

This chain uses TRBV19 with TRBJ1-1; D might be TRBD1 (6 bases). CDR1 and CDR2 from the germline V gene are LNHDA and SQIVND (reference sequence). Trimming left V 7 bases short and J 8 bases short, with 20 bases between. The CDR3 has 14 amino acids. CDR3 sequence: CASTPQVGTKEAFF. The CDR3 coding sequence is TGTGCCAGTACCCCTCAGGTCGGGACAAAGGAAGCTTTCTTT.

V and J are TRBV27 and TRBJ1-2, with D tentatively TRBD1 (5 bases). V lost 1 base to trimming and J lost 11 bases, with 17 bases between them. The germline gives CDR1 MNHEY, CDR2 SMNVEV (reference sequence). This CDR3 spans 14 amino acids. CDR3 sequence: CASSLYGPQGLYTF. CDR3 DNA sequence: TGTGCCAGCAGTTTATACGGCCCCCAGGGTCTGTACACCTTC.

The V and J genes are TRBV6-1 and TRBJ2-1, with 8 bases fitting TRBD2. Germline V CDR1 and CDR2: MNHNS, SASEGT. The CDR3 consists of 17 residues. V was clipped by 1 base and J by 7 bases; unmatched bases: 12. The CDR3 reads CASSEGWGLDVVNEQFF. CDR3 sequence (DNA): TGTGCCAGCAGTGAAGGGTGGGGACTAGACGTAGTGAATGAGCAGTTCTTC.

The CDR3 loop is CASSLGPGSNEKLFF. As DNA, the CDR3 is TGTGCCAGCAGCTTAGGTCCGGGGTCTAATGAAAAACTGTTTTTT. This rearrangement joins TRBV7-9 to TRBJ1-4; D not certain. CDR1 and CDR2 from the germline V gene are SEHNR and FQNEAQ (reference sequence). The CDR3 sequence is 15 residues long. V was shortened by 1 base and J by 3 bases, with 9 bases between the two germline ends.

V is TRBV7-8 and J is TRBJ1-5, with D possibly TRBD1 on 5 matching bases. CDR1 and CDR2 from the germline V gene are SGHVS and FQNEAQ. Trimming took off 4 bases at V and 1 base at J, with 5 bases between the two ends. The CDR3 sequence is 13 residues long. CDR3 DNA: TGTGCCAGCAGCTGGGACAGCAATCAGCCCCAGCATTTT. Its protein is CASSWDSNQPQHF. The full variable domain, in which reference TRBV7-8 and TRBJ1-5 provide the parts outside the CDR3, is GAGVSQSPRYKVAKRGQDVALRCDPISGHVSLFWYQQALGQGPEFLTYFQNEAQLDKSGLPSDRFFAERPEGSVSTLKIQRTQQEDSAVYLCASSWDSNQPQHFGDGTRLSIL.

The chain uses TRBV11-2 and TRBJ2-7; weak D call: TRBD2 (7 bases). CDR1 is SGHAT, CDR2 FQNNGV, per germline. The V and J ends lost 10 bases and 5 bases respectively, with 18 bases between them. The CDR3 is 13 amino acids. The CDR3 protein is CAKGGKRDDEQYF. For the CDR3, the DNA is TGTGCCAAGGGGGGGAAGAGGGACGACGAGCAGTACTTC.

The chain links TRBV29-1 to TRBJ2-1; D remains unclear. Germline CDR1 SQVTM, CDR2 ANQGSEA. The CDR3 totals 11 residues. V was clipped by 5 bases and J by 3 bases, with 5 bases between them. CDR3 residues: CSVTSYNEQFF. CDR3 DNA sequence: TGCAGCGTTACAAGCTACAATGAGCAGTTCTTC.

V is TRBV20-1 and J is TRBJ2-1; 10 nucleotides match TRBD2. V shed 3 bases, J shed 9 bases, and the junction held 11 bases outside the gene matches. Per germline, CDR1 DFQATT and CDR2 SNEGSKA (reference sequence). This CDR3 has 15 residues. CDR3 amino acids: CSASPLAGVRSEQFF. The CDR3 DNA reads as TGCAGTGCTAGTCCCCTAGCGGGAGTTCGTAGTGAGCAGTTCTTC.

The V call is TRBV13, the J call TRBJ2-1; D call uncertain. CDR3 length: 14 residues. V lost 8 bases, J lost 8 bases, and 19 bases lay in between. Germline lookup yields CDR1 PRHDT and CDR2 FYEKMQ (reference sequence). The CDR3 reads CASSLDSFTDEQFF. CDR3 nucleotide sequence: TGTGCCAGCTCCCTAGACTCGTTCACGGATGAGCAGTTCTTC.

The chain employs TRBV5-1 and TRBJ2-6, with D unclear. Germline values: CDR1 SGHRS, CDR2 YFSETQ. The CDR3 runs 13 residues. V lost 3 bases to trimming and J lost 2 bases, with 3 bases between them. CDR3 nucleotide sequence: TGCGCCAGCAGCTCGCCTGGGGCCAACGTCCTGACTTTC. It translates to CASSSPGANVLTF.

The V gene is TRBV19, the J gene TRBJ2-1; 11 bases fit TRBD2. CDR3 length equals 15 residues. V lost 2 bases, J lost 12 bases, and 9 bases stayed unmatched. Looked up from germline, CDR1 is LNHDA and CDR2 is SQIVND (reference sequence). CDR3 sequence (DNA): TGTGCCAGTAGTATACCGACTAGCGGGGCATCCGCGCAGTTCTTC. Its translation is CASSIPTSGASAQFF.

The rearrangement uses TRBV5-4 and TRBJ1-2; no reliable D call. The CDR3 sequence is 12 residues long. CDR1 is SGHNT and CDR2 is YYREEE in the germline V gene (reference sequence). The V end lost 4 bases, the J end lost 7 bases, and 11 bases lay between the germline ends. In DNA, the CDR3 is TGTGCCAGCAGCCGGGGAGCGCTTGGCTACACCTTC. Translating it yields CASSRGALGYTF. The whole variable domain, remainder taken from reference TRBV5-4 and TRBJ1-2, is ETGVTQSPTHLIKTRGQQVTLRCSSQSGHNTVSWYQQALGQGPQFIFQYYREEENGRGNFPPRFSGLQFPNYSSELNVNALELDDSALYLCASSRGALGYTFGSGTRLTVV.

J is TRBJ2-3 and V is TRBV27, with 7 positions matching TRBD2. The CDR3 totals 13 residues. CDR1 and CDR2 from the germline V gene are MNHEY and SMNVEV (reference sequence). Trimming cost V 4 bases and J 7 bases; bases outside gene matches: 5. CDR3 DNA sequence: TGTGCCAGCAGTTACACCGGGACTAATACGCAGTATTTT. Translation: CASSYTGTNTQYF.

The chain has TRBV25-1 and TRBJ1-2, with D possibly matching TRBD1 (5 bases). Per the germline V gene, CDR1 is MGHDK and CDR2 is SYGVNS. There are 12 residues in the CDR3. Between the trimmed V and J ends, which lost 5 bases and 4 bases, there was a span of 8 bases. The CDR3 protein is CASSSGIYGYTF. CDR3 sequence (DNA): TGTGCCAGCAGTTCAGGGATCTATGGCTACACCTTC.

The chain is built from TRBV4-1 and TRBJ1-5, with 7 bases identical to TRBD1. The CDR3 has 15 amino acids. Germline CDR1 reads MGHRA; CDR2 reads YSYEKL. V was clipped by 1 base and J by 5 bases; unmatched bases: 5. CDR3 in DNA: TGCGCCAGCAGCCAAGTCGGGGGGACAGATCAGCCCCAGCATTTT. This sequence encodes CASSQVGGTDQPQHF.

The chain links TRBV2 to TRBJ2-2, with unresolved D. CDR3 size: 14 residues. Germline CDR1 and CDR2: SNHLY and FYNNEI. V was trimmed by 2 bases and J by 6 bases, leaving 10 bases between them. In DNA form, the CDR3 reads TGTGCCAGCAGTGAATCCCTCACACCCGGGGAGCTGTTTTTT. It yields the protein CASSESLTPGELFF.

The CDR3 DNA follows: TGTGCCAGTACCCTAGACCCGATGGCGGGAGAGCAGTTCTTC. Translated: CASTLDPMAGEQFF. This chain connects TRBV19 to TRBJ2-1; possible D gene TRBD2, 6 bases. The CDR3 totals 14 residues. V was pared by 7 bases and J by 10 bases, with 20 bases between. In germline, CDR1 is LNHDA, CDR2 SQIVND (reference sequence).

The V call is TRBV24-1, the J call TRBJ2-7; D gene uncertain. With 5 bases removed from V and 1 base from J, the gap between germline ends came to 8 bases. The CDR3 extends over 13 amino acids. Germline values: CDR1 KGHDR, CDR2 SFDVKD. The CDR3 reads CATSGLYSYEQYF. In DNA form, the CDR3 reads TGTGCCACCAGTGGGCTGTATTCCTACGAGCAGTACTTC.

The chain links TRBV10-3 to TRBJ2-7; either TRBD1 or TRBD2 may supply D (5 bases each). The CDR3 has 13 amino acids. The V gene lost 2 bases and the J gene lost 5 bases, with 10 bases spanning the gap. Germline lookup yields CDR1 ENHRY and CDR2 SYGVKD. CDR3: CAISEPRGDEQYF. DNA for the CDR3: TGTGCCATCAGTGAGCCTAGGGGAGACGAGCAGTACTTC.

This clone was seen a handful of times. V gene TRBV30 combines with J gene TRBJ2-5; tentative D call: TRBD1 (6 bases). V lost 3 bases, J lost 5 bases, and 25 bases lay in between. The germline V gene encodes CDR1 GTSNPN and CDR2 SVGIG (reference sequence). The CDR3 has 17 amino acids. CDR3 sequence reads: CAWSPTGQKAYWETQYF. The CDR3 DNA is TGTGCCTGGAGCCCTACCGGACAGAAAGCATATTGGGAGACCCAGTACTTC.

This rearrangement joins TRBV3-1 (or the pseudogene TRBV3-2) to TRBJ2-1; D might be TRBD2 (6 bases). Germline V gene data show CDR1 as LGHDT and CDR2 as YNNKEL (reference sequence). Trimming stripped 4 bases from V and 3 bases from J, with 10 bases between. The length of the CDR3 is 14 residues. The CDR3 loop is CASSPEGFYNEQFF. CDR3 sequence (DNA): TGTGCCAGCAGCCCGGAGGGGTTCTACAATGAGCAGTTCTTC.

V gene TRBV28 combines with J gene TRBJ2-5; TRBD2 matches at 7 bases. Germline lookup yields CDR1 MDHEN and CDR2 SYDVKM. CDR3 length: 14 residues. V shed 8 bases and J 7 bases; nucleotides not matched to a gene: 13. The CDR3: CASSKPGGGPTQYF. CDR3 nucleotides: TGTGCCAGCTCAAAACCGGGAGGAGGGCCGACCCAGTACTTC. The full variable domain, in which reference TRBV28 and TRBJ2-5 provide the parts outside the CDR3, is DVKVTQSSRYLVKRTGEKVFLECVQDMDHENMFWYRQDPGLGLRLIYFSYDVKMKEKGDIPEGYSVSREKKERFSLILESASTNQTSMYLCASSKPGGGPTQYFGPGTRLLVL.

The chain recombines TRBV7-9 with TRBJ1-1; no clear D gene. V dropped 4 bases and J dropped 7 bases, with 10 bases sitting between them. Germline CDR1 reads SEHNR; CDR2 reads FQNEAQ (reference sequence). This CDR3 has 12 amino acids. Here the CDR3 reads CASSSGRVEAFF. DNA for the CDR3: TGTGCCAGCAGCTCCGGACGGGTTGAAGCTTTCTTT.

The V gene is TRBV18, the J gene TRBJ1-4; D uncertain. V lost 3 bases and J 3 bases, leaving 5 bases between the germline ends. The CDR3 has 13 amino acids. CDR1 and CDR2 (germline): KGHSH, LQKENI. DNA for the CDR3: TGTGCCAGCTCACCCACGGCTAATGAAAAACTGTTTTTT. Translation: CASSPTANEKLFF.

The genes are TRBV14 and TRBJ2-3, with 7 nucleotides matching TRBD1. V lost 5 bases, J lost 2 bases, and 13 bases stayed unmatched. The CDR3 covers 17 residues. In germline, CDR1 is SGHDN, CDR2 FVKESK. The CDR3 is CASSSTRTGFSTDTQYF. Written as DNA, the CDR3 is TGTGCCAGCAGCTCTACCCGGACAGGTTTTTCCACAGATACGCAGTATTTT.

This rearrangement joins TRBV7-6 to TRBJ2-2, with TRBD2 matching 8 bases. V trimming: 5 bases; J trimming: 4 bases; junction bases outside the gene matches: 6. The CDR3 covers 15 residues. CDR1 is SGHVS, CDR2 FNYEAQ, per germline. The CDR3 nucleotides read TGTGCCAGCAGCACACTAGCGGACAGCACCGGGGAGCTGTTTTTT. Translated: CASSTLADSTGELFF.

This sequence joins TRBV7-3 and TRBJ2-7; D unresolved. Trimming removed 1 base at V and 4 bases at J, with 8 bases between. This CDR3 region has 13 residues. The germline CDR1 and CDR2 sequences are SGHTA and FQGTGA. The CDR3 DNA is TGTGCCAGCAGCTTAAAGGTGGGGTACGAGCAGTACTTC. The encoded protein is CASSLKVGYEQYF.